This record looks at one T cell receptor beta chain sequence and its context. Additional DNA sequences in this sample encode the identical CDR3. The sample belongs to a study of blood T cell repertoires in COVID-19. TCRdb's table, derived via immunoSEQ multiplex PCR, lists solely in-frame clones and lacks some. The sample includes 60,000 to 75,000 clones, more than 75% of them seen just once. The germline V gene encodes CDR1 SEHNR and CDR2 FQNEAQ (reference sequence). V shed 6 bases and J 6 bases; nucleotides not matched to a gene: 7. This CDR3 has 15 residues. The source of this sequence is a human donor in a cohort sampled during active COVID-19. The sample comprised peripheral blood. This chain links TRBV7-9 with TRBJ2-2; 10 bases line up with TRBD1. CDR3 loop: CASSMGQGSSGELFF. DNA for the CDR3: TGTGCCAGCAGTATGGGACAGGGGTCGTCCGGGGAGCTGTTTTTT.